These 21 T cell receptor beta chains share one sample of origin, sequenced in a study of regulatory T cells in long-lasting Graves disease. Noted time point: newly diagnosed GD, antithyroid drugs for less than 3 months. Researchers made the TCR library from RNA that was extracted from PBMCs. Both iRepertoire HTBI primers and Arm-PCR of CDR3 regions were used to build the TCR beta libraries. TCRdb recomputed calls from the multiplex PCR reads with MiXCR, one row per CDR3 protein. The table lists some 350,000 distinct CDR3 sequences, about a sixth of them singletons. This sample was also put to use in a study of T cells in Graves' hyperthyroidism and ophthalmopathy.

The sample was peripheral blood mononuclear cells (PBMCs), taken at new diagnosis, from a patient treated with antithyroid drugs. These receptors came from a woman between 18 and 30 years old with Graves disease.

The chain carries TRBV5-1 and TRBJ2-7; 8 nucleotides agree with TRBD2. Per the germline V gene, CDR1 is SGHRS and CDR2 is YFSETQ. This CDR3 is built from 15 residues. V dropped 2 bases and J dropped 5; count of bases not matched to a gene: 9. CDR3 sequence: CASSFGASGSNEQYF. The DNA of the CDR3 is TGCGCCAGCAGCTTTGGCGCTAGCGGGTCCAACGAGCAGTACTTC.

This clonotype was picked up a small number of times. The chain couples TRBV18 to TRBJ1-4; perhaps TRBD1 as D (5 bases). Germline V gene sequence: CDR1 KGHSH, CDR2 LQKENI. The CDR3 runs 15 residues. The V end was cut by 6 bases, the J end by 5 bases, with 16 bases between. The CDR3 here is CASSHQQAVNEKLFF. The CDR3 DNA reads TGTGCCAGCTCGCACCAACAGGCCGTGAATGAAAAACTGTTTTTT.

The chain links TRBV7-2 to TRBJ2-2, with 10 bases lining up with TRBD1. The CDR3 has 20 residues. The V segment lost 5 bases and the J segment 4 bases; nucleotides outside the gene matches: 19. The germline gives CDR1 SGHTA, CDR2 FQGNSA. The CDR3 DNA follows: TGTGCCAGCAGCCAGCCCCGGGACAGGGGTTTGTTCCCACCCACCGGGGAGCTGTTTTTT. Encoded protein: CASSQPRDRGLFPPTGELFF. Combining the CDR3 with reference TRBV7-2 and TRBJ2-2 gives the whole variable domain GAGVSQSPSNKVTEKGKDVELRCDPISGHTALYWYRQSLGQGLEFLIYFQGNSAPDKSGLPSDRFSAERTGGSVSTLTIQRTQQEDSAVYLCASSQPRDRGLFPPTGELFFGEGSRLTVL.

This clonotype has a count of ten or more. The chain is built from TRBV12-3 or TRBV12-4 and TRBJ2-2; no reliable D call. Trimming shortened V by 6 bases and J by 6 bases, and 11 bases separated the two germline ends. The CDR3 is made up of 13 amino acids. CDR3 region: CASSIEIAGELFF. Here the CDR3 DNA reads TGTGCCAGCAGCATAGAAATCGCCGGGGAGCTGTTTTTT.

This clonotype has a count of ten or more. This chain links TRBV28 with TRBJ2-2; maybe TRBD1 (6 bases). Between the trimmed V and J ends, which lost 10 bases and 4 bases, there was a span of 10 bases. The CDR3 length is 12 residues. Per the germline V gene, CDR1 is MDHEN and CDR2 is SYDVKM. CDR3 loop: CAIGGSTGELFF. The CDR3 DNA follows: TGTGCCATAGGGGGATCCACCGGGGAGCTGTTTTTT. Combining the CDR3 with reference TRBV28 and TRBJ2-2 gives the whole variable domain DVKVTQSSRYLVKRTGEKVFLECVQDMDHENMFWYRQDPGLGLRLIYFSYDVKMKEKGDIPEGYSVSREKKERFSLILESASTNQTSMYLCAIGGSTGELFFGEGSRLTVL.

In its sample, this clonotype was seen many times. The V and J genes are TRBV20-1 and TRBJ2-3, with TRBD2 matching over 10 bases. Germline CDR1 reads DFQATT; CDR2 reads SNEGSKA (reference sequence). The V segment lost 6 bases and the J segment 4 bases; nucleotides outside the gene matches: 7. The CDR3 is made up of 14 amino acids. This CDR3 is CSALKREGADTQYF. The CDR3 DNA reads as TGCAGTGCCCTTAAGCGGGAGGGTGCAGATACGCAGTATTTT.

This clonotype was detected ten times or more. The gene calls are TRBV11-2 and TRBJ1-1; D possibly corresponds to TRBD1 (5 bases). V lost 5 bases and J lost 8, with 18 bases in between. The CDR3 runs to 14 residues. CDR1 and CDR2 (germline): SGHAT, FQNNGV. CDR3 loop: CASSRTPGGPEAFF. The CDR3 nucleotides read TGTGCCAGCAGCCGAACCCCGGGGGGTCCCGAAGCTTTCTTT.

Only a few counts were recorded for this clonotype. The rearrangement links TRBV11-3 to TRBJ2-1; D gene uncertain. The CDR3 contains 13 residues. Germline V gives CDR1 SGHNT, CDR2 YENEEA. Trimming removed 4 bases from V and 2 bases from J, with 6 bases in between. The CDR3, as DNA: TGTGCCAGCAGCTACCGTCCCTACAATGAGCAGTTCTTC. It codes for CASSYRPYNEQFF.

In this sample, this clonotype turned up a few times. The rearrangement uses TRBV20-1 and TRBJ2-5; tentatively, D is TRBD2 (6 bases). The ends were cut back, 5 bases at V and 3 bases at J, with 13 bases in the middle. The CDR3 runs 13 residues. Germline V gene data show CDR1 as DFQATT and CDR2 as SNEGSKA (reference sequence). The chain's CDR3 is CSAAGPRKETQYF. The CDR3 DNA sequence: TGCAGTGCTGCGGGACCGCGAAAAGAGACCCAGTACTTC.

The V call is TRBV20-1, the J call TRBJ1-2; perhaps TRBD1 as D (5 bases). Germline values: CDR1 DFQATT, CDR2 SNEGSKA (reference sequence). The CDR3 contains 14 residues. V was cut by 6 bases and J by 6 bases, with 20 bases left in between. The DNA for the CDR3 is TGCAGTGCAGAAGTAGCCGGGGGGGAGGATGGCTACACCTTC. Translation gives CSAEVAGGEDGYTF.

This clonotype was seen repeatedly, ten times or more. The chain employs TRBV7-8 and TRBJ2-7, with 10 bases identical to TRBD1. CDR1 and CDR2 from the germline V gene are SGHVS and FQNEAQ. This CDR3 is 13 amino acids long. Germline trimming cut 5 bases from V and 6 bases from J; bases unmatched to any gene: 4. The CDR3 sequence is CASSPRDRGEQYF. The DNA for the CDR3 is TGTGCCAGCAGCCCCCGGGACAGGGGCGAGCAGTACTTC.

This clonotype was picked up a small number of times. The chain combines TRBV20-1 with TRBJ1-2; D gene uncertain. Trimming removed 2 bases from V and 8 bases from J, with 12 bases in between. The CDR3 sequence is 12 residues long. Germline loops: CDR1 DFQATT, CDR2 SNEGSKA (reference sequence). In DNA form, the CDR3 reads TGCAGTGCTAGATCGCCAAATGGGGGCTACACCTTC. Its protein product is CSARSPNGGYTF.

J is TRBJ2-1 and V is TRBV30; D not resolved. Germline CDR1 GTSNPN, CDR2 SVGIG (reference sequence). The CDR3 totals 14 residues. Trimming took 5 bases from V and 0 from J, leaving 11 bases between them. CDR3 sequence reads: CAWAPRVSYNEQFF. The CDR3, as DNA: TGTGCCTGGGCCCCCCGCGTCTCCTACAATGAGCAGTTCTTC.

The chain employs TRBV28 and TRBJ2-1; D not resolved. CDR1 and CDR2 from the germline V gene are MDHEN and SYDVKM. Trimming removed 7 bases from V and 2 bases from J, with 15 bases in between. The CDR3 loop spans 15 amino acids. CDR3 amino acids: CASKPAVRAYNEQFF. CDR3 bases: TGTGCCAGCAAGCCCGCGGTTAGGGCCTACAATGAGCAGTTCTTC.

A note on this clonotype: A much larger clone lies one base from this, so it may be a read error. The V and J genes are TRBV3-1 and TRBJ1-5, with 7 bases lining up with TRBD1. From germline, CDR1 is LGHDT and CDR2 YNNKEL (reference sequence). The CDR3 has 16 amino acids. V was clipped by 4 bases and J by 0 bases; unmatched bases: 6. The CDR3 DNA reads TGTGCCAGCAGCCCAGGGGGGGGCCATAGCAATCAGCCCCAGCATTTT. Translated: CASSPGGGHSNQPQHF.

This clonotype has ten or more counts. V is TRBV2 and J is TRBJ2-7, with TRBD1 matching 7 bases. CDR1 and CDR2 from the germline V gene are SNHLY and FYNNEI. CDR3 length: 14 amino acids. V lost 6 bases to trimming and J lost 4 bases; unmatched junction nucleotides: 9. The DNA for the CDR3 is TGTGCCAGCAGGTACGGGACAGCGGAGTACGAGCAGTACTTC. Amino acid sequence: CASRYGTAEYEQYF.

This clonotype was observed many times. The chain combines TRBV6-5 with TRBJ1-1, with D tentatively TRBD1 (6 bases). The CDR3 consists of 15 residues. The ends were cut back, 0 bases at V and 0 bases at J, with 8 bases in the middle. Germline V gene data show CDR1 as MNHEY and CDR2 as SVGAGI. This CDR3 is CASSYSDSLNTEAFF. The DNA for the CDR3 is TGTGCCAGCAGTTACTCGGACAGCTTGAACACTGAAGCTTTCTTT.

This clonotype was found a few times. V gene TRBV4-1 combines with J gene TRBJ2-3; no definite D call. Trimming stripped 1 base from V and 6 bases from J, with 5 bases between. Per the germline V gene, CDR1 is MGHRA and CDR2 is YSYEKL. The CDR3 totals 12 residues. CDR3 residues: CASSQGVDTQYF. CDR3 DNA: TGCGCCAGCAGCCAAGGCGTGGATACGCAGTATTTT.

Ten or more counts support this clonotype. The V and J genes are TRBV5-1 and TRBJ2-3; D tentatively reads TRBD1 or TRBD2 (5 bases each). Trimming cost V 4 bases and J 3 bases, with 18 bases left between them. CDR1 and CDR2 (germline): SGHRS, YFSETQ. The CDR3 is 16 residues long. The CDR3: CASSAAWGPRTDTQYF. The CDR3 DNA is TGCGCCAGCAGCGCGGCGTGGGGACCCCGGACAGATACGCAGTATTTT.

V is TRBV19 and J is TRBJ2-1; 10 bases fit TRBD2. Germline lookup yields CDR1 LNHDA and CDR2 SQIVND (reference sequence). The junction had 17 bases not matched to a gene; V was cut back by 9 bases and J by 3 bases. The CDR3 spans 18 residues. The CDR3 here is CASRPPLRLAGVYNEQFF. CDR3 nucleotides: TGTGCCAGCCGCCCACCCCTGAGGCTAGCGGGAGTCTACAATGAGCAGTTCTTC.

This clonotype was recorded a few times. The chain has TRBV19 and TRBJ2-6; D may be TRBD1 or TRBD2 (5 bases each). Germline CDR1 and CDR2: LNHDA and SQIVND (reference sequence). V lost 5 bases and J lost 0, with 11 bases in between. The CDR3 has 16 amino acids. The CDR3, as DNA: TGTGCCAGTAGTCGGGACGGAACCTCTGGGGCCAACGTCCTGACTTTC. Translating it yields CASSRDGTSGANVLTF. Looking up the rest from reference TRBV19 and TRBJ2-6 gives the full variable domain: DGGITQSPKYLFRKEGQNVTLSCEQNLNHDAMYWYRQDPGQGLRLIYYSQIVNDFQKGDIAEGYSVSREKKESFPLTVTSAQKNPTAFYLCASSRDGTSGANVLTFGAGSRLTVL.